Detailed here is one TCR beta chain. Its specificity is not known. Libraries were prepared by immunoSEQ multiplex PCR; TCRdb keeps only in-frame clonotypes and omits some of them. This table holds under 1,900,000 clones, about 98.5% found once. These data are taken from a study of shared clonotypes between healthy human individuals. On the study more broadly: Three plates each covered CD4 naive and memory; CD8 naive two, CD8 memory one.

Broader study findings: Some naive CD4 clonotypes, 4% to 6%, turned up in common across several donors.

Material: naive CD4+ T cells sorted from blood. The subset: CD45RA+ positively selected. This receptor was taken from a man in his thirties or forties in good health.

CDR3 amino acids: CASRITVGTGDLYGYTF. The CDR3 DNA reads as TGTGCCAGCAGGATAACTGTTGGGACAGGCGATCTCTATGGCTACACCTTC. The rearrangement joins TRBV5-6 to TRBJ1-2, with 8 bases identical to TRBD1. CDR3 length: 17 residues. Unmatched junction bases numbered 16, after V lost 5 bases and J lost 4 bases. The germline CDR1 and CDR2 sequences are SGHDT and YYEEEE.